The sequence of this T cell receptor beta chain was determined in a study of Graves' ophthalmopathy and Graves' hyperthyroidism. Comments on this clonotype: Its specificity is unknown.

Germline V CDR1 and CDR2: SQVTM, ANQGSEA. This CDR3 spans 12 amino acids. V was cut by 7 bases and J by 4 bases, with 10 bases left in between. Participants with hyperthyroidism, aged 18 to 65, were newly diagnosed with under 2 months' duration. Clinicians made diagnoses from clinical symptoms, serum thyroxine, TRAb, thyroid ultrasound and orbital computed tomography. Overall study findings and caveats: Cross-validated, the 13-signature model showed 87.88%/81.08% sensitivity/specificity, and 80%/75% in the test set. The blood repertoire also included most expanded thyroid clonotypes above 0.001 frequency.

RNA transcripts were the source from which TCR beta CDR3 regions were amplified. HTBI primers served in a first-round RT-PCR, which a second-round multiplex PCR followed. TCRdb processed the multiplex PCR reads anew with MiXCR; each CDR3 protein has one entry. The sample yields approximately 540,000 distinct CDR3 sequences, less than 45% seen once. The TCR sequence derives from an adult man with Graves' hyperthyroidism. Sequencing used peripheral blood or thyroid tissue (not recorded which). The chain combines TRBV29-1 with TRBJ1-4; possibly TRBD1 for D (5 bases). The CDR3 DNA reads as TGCAGCGCGGGACGGTATAATGAAAAACTGTTTTTT. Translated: CSAGRYNEKLFF.